The rows below give T cell receptor beta chains drawn from one sample of a study of T cells in tuberculosis. The protocol was immunoSEQ multiplex PCR, while the TCRdb copy is restricted to in-frame clones and leaves out a portion. Of 40,000 to 45,000 clones listed, around 94% are singletons. Sequenced input: PBMCs. The receptors were gathered from a donor aged 10 to 29 with latent tuberculosis or without tuberculosis infection. Some clones in this sample may be carry-over from other donors' samples. Both conserved end residues are part of each CDR3. The D gene is left open where the match is weak. Size is omitted from some rows. Given values are once, few, many or a class for expanded clones.

d_gene,j_gene,v_gene,abundance,CDR3nt,CDR3aa
TRBD2,TRBJ2-1,TRBV5-8,.,TGTGCCAGCAGCTTCGGACTAGCGGGAGACCCCTACAATGAGCAGTTCTTC,CASSFGLAGDPYNEQFF
TRBD1,TRBJ1-2,TRBV4-2,few,TGTGCCAGCAGCCAAGATCAGGACAGGACACTCTATGGCTACACCTTC,CASSQDQDRTLYGYTF
.,TRBJ2-1,TRBV19,.,TGTGCCAGTAGGGGGTCCGGGACTCCTCGGAATGAGCAGTTCTTC,CASRGSGTPRNEQFF
TRBD1,TRBJ2-7,TRBV12-5,.,TGTGCTAGTGGACAAAACCGGGACAGTTACTACGAGCAGTACTTC,CASGQNRDSYYEQYF
.,TRBJ2-5,TRBV27,.,TGTGCCAGCAGTTTGATAACAGAACACCAAGAGACCCAGTACTTC,CASSLITEHQETQYF
TRBD2,TRBJ2-1,TRBV7-3,.,TGTGCCAGCAGTCTACAAGGACTAGCGGGAGGGAACTACAATGAGCAGTTCTTC,CASSLQGLAGGNYNEQFF
TRBD1,TRBJ1-1,TRBV7-9,.,TGTGCCAGCAGCCACAGAACCGGGACAGATAACACTGAAGCTTTCTTT,CASSHRTGTDNTEAFF
.,TRBJ2-2,TRBV9,.,TGTGCCAGCAGCGCCAACGTAGACAGGAACACCGGGGAGCTGTTTTTT,CASSANVDRNTGELFF
.,TRBJ1-1,TRBV5-1,.,TGCGCCAGCAGCCGCCTCCAGGGGTTGGGAGCGGGAAACACTGAAGCTTTCTTT,CASSRLQGLGAGNTEAFF
TRBD2,TRBJ2-1,TRBV15,.,TGTGCCACCAGCCCCAGCGGGAGAACCTACAATGAGCAGTTCTTC,CATSPSGRTYNEQFF
TRBD1,TRBJ1-1,TRBV5-1,.,TGCGCCAGCAGCTTAGGACAGGGAGGAACTGAAGCTTTCTTT,CASSLGQGGTEAFF
TRBD1,TRBJ2-5,TRBV5-4,.,TGTACCACCGGGACAGGGGACCGCCAAGAGACCCAGTACTTC,CTTGTGDRQETQYF
TRBD2,TRBJ2-7,TRBV13,.,TGTGCCAGCAGCTTACCCGGGACTAGCAACGAGCAGTACTTC,CASSLPGTSNEQYF
.,TRBJ2-5,TRBV7-2,.,TGTGCCAGCAGCATAACCCGCAGCCAAGAGACCCAGTACTTC,CASSITRSQETQYF
TRBD2,TRBJ2-7,TRBV2,.,TGTGCCAGCGGGACTAGTCGGTACGAGCAGTACTTC,CASGTSRYEQYF
.,TRBJ1-4,TRBV9,.,TGTGCCAGCAGTAAGACAAGCGAAGCGGGAAAACTGTTTTTT,CASSKTSEAGKLFF
.,TRBJ2-7,TRBV15,.,TGTGCCACCAGCAGAGGCGGACAGATCTACGAGCAGTACTTC,CATSRGGQIYEQYF
.,TRBJ2-1,TRBV5-5,.,TGTGCCAGCAGTCCGGGCGTTGGGGCGGGAGAGCAGTTCTTC,CASSPGVGAGEQFF
TRBD1,TRBJ2-3,TRBV15,.,TGTGCCACCAGCAGAGATTCCCGGGACAGGGGAAAGTATTTT,CATSRDSRDRGKYF
TRBD2,TRBJ2-1,TRBV7-9,.,TGTGCCAGCAGCCAACCCCTAGCGGGAGCCTACAATGAGCAGTTCTTC,CASSQPLAGAYNEQFF
.,TRBJ2-3,TRBV6-6,once,TGTGCCAGCAGTTACGAGACAGCACAGACAGATACGCAGTATTTT,CASSYETAQTDTQYF
.,TRBJ1-2,TRBV27,.,TGTGCCAGCAGTTTGGAGGGGAACTATGGCTACACCTTC,CASSLEGNYGYTF
.,TRBJ2-1,TRBV28,.,TGTGCCAGCAGTTTCCTGACTTCCTACAATGAGCAGTTCTTC,CASSFLTSYNEQFF
TRBD2,TRBJ2-3,TRBV4-3,.,TGCGCCAGCAGCCCGCGGACTAGCGGGTTTACAGATACGCAGTATTTT,CASSPRTSGFTDTQYF
TRBD1,TRBJ2-2,TRBV19,.,TGTGCCAGTATTCTGACAGGGGGAAACACCGGGGAGCTGTTTTTT,CASILTGGNTGELFF
.,TRBJ2-7,TRBV5-1,.,TGCGCCAGCAGCCTCGCACCAGGGACATTTGACGAGCAGTACTTC,CASSLAPGTFDEQYF
TRBD1,TRBJ1-5,TRBV28,.,TGTGCCAGCAGTTTCAGACAGGGGATGGGTCAGCCCCAGCATTTT,CASSFRQGMGQPQHF
TRBD2,TRBJ2-1,TRBV7-3,.,TGTGCCAGCAGCCGGGGTAGCGGGGGATACAATGAGCAGTTCTTC,CASSRGSGGYNEQFF
.,TRBJ2-2,TRBV30,.,TGTGCCTGGAGGGGGCAGTTAAACACCGGGGAGCTGTTTTTT,CAWRGQLNTGELFF
.,TRBJ2-6,TRBV6-1,.,TGTGCCAGCAGTGGAACAAGGGGTGGGGCCAACGTCCTGACTTTC,CASSGTRGGANVLTF
TRBD1,TRBJ2-2,TRBV7-9,.,TGTGCCAGCAGCTTAGGGACAGGGGACAACACCGGGGAGCTGTTTTTT,CASSLGTGDNTGELFF
.,TRBJ2-7,TRBV4-2,once,TGTGCCAGCAGCCAAGATTTTTCGGGGGAAGTCTACGAGCAGTACTTC,CASSQDFSGEVYEQYF
TRBD2,TRBJ2-1,TRBV4-3,.,TGCGCCAGCAGCCAAGGGTTTCCAGCGGGGGCAGGTGAGCAGTTCTTC,CASSQGFPAGAGEQFF
TRBD2,TRBJ2-7,TRBV27,.,TGTGCCAGCAGTTCTCTAGCGGGAGCCCACGAGCAGTACTTC,CASSSLAGAHEQYF
TRBD2,TRBJ2-3,TRBV27,once,TGTGCCAGCAGTCCGTCACCCCCGGGACTAGGGGCCGCAGATACGCAGTATTTT,CASSPSPPGLGAADTQYF
.,TRBJ1-1,TRBV7-2,once,TGTGCCAGCAGCCGACCGACAGTTGAGAACACTGAAGCTTTCTTT,CASSRPTVENTEAFF
TRBD2,TRBJ2-1,TRBV6-4,.,TGTGCCAGCAGTATTCTAGCGGGACTCCCCTACAATGAGCAGTTCTTC,CASSILAGLPYNEQFF
TRBD2,TRBJ2-5,TRBV5-4,once,TGTGCCAGCAGCGCGAGCGGGAGGTACCAAGAGACCCAGTACTTC,CASSASGRYQETQYF
.,TRBJ1-1,TRBV4-1,.,TGCGCCAGCAGCCCCTACACAGGGATTAACACTGAAGCTTTCTTT,CASSPYTGINTEAFF
TRBD1,TRBJ2-7,TRBV27,.,TGTGCCAGCAGTCTCGGGACAGACTCCTACGAGCAGTACTTC,CASSLGTDSYEQYF
.,TRBJ2-1,TRBV29-1,.,TGCAGCGTAGAGGACAATGAGCAGTTCTTC,CSVEDNEQFF